The entry below describes one T cell receptor beta chain. The clone's antigen remains unknown. No base quality information exists; no much larger clone differs at one position. The data derive from a study of control samples from healthy donors and cancer patients (dated by TCRdb to 2018 to 2020). Libraries were built with the immunoSEQ multiplex PCR assay. TCRdb provides this immuneACCESS table in a form limited to in-frame rearrangements. Some clones are lacking; in checked studies, under half of them reflect an unresolved V gene, and why the rest are absent is not known. The sample table shows over 150,000 clones, and about 92% are seen once. The biggest ten clones account for 1.1% to 1.5% of the sample. The CDR3 contains 17 residues, cysteine and phenylalanine counted. Just the 51-base CDR3 DNA is kept, in frame starting at base 1. The V end gives up 3 bases and the J end 3 bases, leaving 10 bases in the junction not matched to a gene. The germline V gene (reference sequence) yields SEHNR for CDR1 and FQNEAQ for CDR2.

The TCR sequence derives from a man aged 25 to 40 in good health. The chain uses TRBV7-9 and TRBJ1-4; 7 nucleotides in the junction match TRBD1. Sequencing was carried out using blood. This receptor carries the CDR3 CASSFFQGGGANEKLFF. The nucleotide sequence reads as follows: TGTGCCAGCAGCTTCTTTCAGGGGGGCGGGGCTAATGAAAAACTGTTTTTT. The CDR3 plus the reference TRBV7-9 and TRBJ1-4 genes for the other parts give the full variable domain: DTGVSQNPRHKITKRGQNVTFRCDPISEHNRLYWYRQTLGQGPEFLTYFQNEAQLEKSRLLSDRFSAERPKGSFSTLEIQRTEQGDSAMYLCASSFFQGGGANEKLFFGSGTQLSVL.